The 15 T cell receptor beta chains below were found in one sample sequenced in a study of cytomegalovirus exposure and HLA in healthy donors. 13 Jbeta primers and 60 Vbeta primers were used for the PCR. Method: immunoSEQ multiplex PCR; TCRdb's copy keeps in-frame clones and lacks some. Here the sample spans about 160,000 clones, 70% to 85% being singletons. The sequenced material came from PBMCs. Every receptor here comes from a man in his forties or fifties in good health and CMV-seronegative.

Here the CDR3 reads CASSLTRQGSNQPQHF. The CDR3 DNA is TGTGCCAGCAGTTTAACCCGACAGGGCTCCAATCAGCCCCAGCATTTT. The chain uses TRBV27 and TRBJ1-5; 7 bases map to TRBD1. Germline V gene sequence: CDR1 MNHEY, CDR2 SMNVEV (reference sequence). After removal of 2 bases from V and 3 bases from J, the junction contained 7 bases not matched to a gene. This CDR3 is 16 amino acids long.

The chain is built from TRBV18 and TRBJ2-5; the match to TRBD2 covers 9 bases. V dropped 3 bases and J dropped 1; count of bases not matched to a gene: 6. CDR1 and CDR2 (germline): KGHSH, LQKENI. This CDR3 has 16 amino acids. The chain's CDR3 is CASSPSGGKFQETQYF. The DNA for the CDR3 is TGTGCCAGCTCACCGAGCGGGGGGAAGTTCCAAGAGACCCAGTACTTC.

This clone was counted a few times. The V call is TRBV6-6, the J call TRBJ1-2; 9 nucleotides agree with TRBD1. The junction had 0 bases not matched to a gene; V was cut back by 4 bases and J by 0 bases. Germline lookup yields CDR1 MNHNY and CDR2 SVGAGI (reference sequence). The CDR3 consists of 14 residues. The CDR3 DNA sequence: TGTGCCAGCAGTTGGGACAGGGCTAACTATGGCTACACCTTC. It translates to CASSWDRANYGYTF.

This clone was picked up one time. The genes are TRBV27 and TRBJ1-2, with 9 bases aligning to TRBD1. This CDR3 region has 15 residues. Germline V lookup: CDR1 MNHEY, CDR2 SMNVEV (reference sequence). The trim removed 2 bases at V and 6 bases at J, leaving 7 bases unmatched. CDR3 sequence (DNA): TGTGCCAGCAGTTTACGGTTGAGGACAGGGGATGGCTACACCTTC. Translated: CASSLRLRTGDGYTF.

This clone was seen a handful of times. The V and J genes are TRBV28 and TRBJ1-2; D is unclear. V was clipped by 3 bases and J by 5 bases, with 7 bases between them. The CDR3 length is 12 residues. Germline V gene data show CDR1 as MDHEN and CDR2 as SYDVKM. The CDR3 DNA follows: TGTGCCAGCAGTTTGTCCGGGTATGGCTACACCTTC. The encoded protein is CASSLSGYGYTF.

The J gene is TRBJ1-5, the V gene TRBV15; D gene ambiguous. Germline loops: CDR1 LNHNV, CDR2 YYDKDF (reference sequence). The CDR3 loop spans 14 amino acids. Trimming removed 8 bases from V and 0 bases from J, with 11 bases in between. CDR3 sequence: CATQAEGSNQPQHF. The DNA of the CDR3 is TGTGCCACCCAGGCGGAGGGTAGCAATCAGCCCCAGCATTTT.

This clone has only one observation. J is TRBJ2-7 and V is TRBV14, with 7 bases identical to TRBD1. There are 16 residues in the CDR3. The V and J ends lost 4 bases and 7 bases, in that order; junction bases with no gene match: 16. The germline CDR1 and CDR2 sequences are SGHDN and FVKESK. The CDR3 nucleotides read TGTGCCAGCAGCCGCGCCTTAGGGGGCTCTACCCGGGAGCAGTACTTC. Translating it yields CASSRALGGSTREQYF.

There are a few counts of this clone. This chain joins TRBV6-5 and TRBJ2-5, with D possibly matching TRBD2 (6 bases). The V gene lost 4 bases and the J gene lost 0 bases, with 9 bases spanning the gap. The CDR3 spans 14 residues. The germline V gene has CDR1 MNHEY and CDR2 SVGAGI. CDR3 in amino acids: CASSWRANQETQYF. The CDR3 region has the DNA TGTGCCAGCAGTTGGAGGGCAAACCAAGAGACCCAGTACTTC.

The CDR3 loop reads CASSVGDRVSDQETQYF. For the CDR3, the DNA is TGTGCCAGCAGCGTAGGCGACAGGGTGTCAGACCAAGAGACCCAGTACTTC. The chain has TRBV9 and TRBJ2-5, with TRBD1 matching 7 bases. Germline V lookup: CDR1 SGDLS, CDR2 YYNGEE. The CDR3 is 17 amino acids. The V and J ends lost 0 bases and 0 bases, in that order; junction bases with no gene match: 8.

This clone was counted only a few times. This chain uses TRBV7-9 with TRBJ2-3; 7 positions agree with TRBD2. This CDR3 region has 18 residues. V trimming: 1 base; J trimming: 0 bases; junction bases outside the gene matches: 10. Germline V gives CDR1 SEHNR, CDR2 FQNEAQ (reference sequence). The CDR3 loop reads CASSLGSGAGRSTDTQYF. The CDR3 bases are TGTGCCAGCAGCTTAGGGAGCGGGGCCGGGAGGAGCACAGATACGCAGTATTTT.

This sequence joins TRBV28 and TRBJ2-1, with 10 bases matching TRBD2. V gave up 4 bases and J gave up 4 bases; unmatched junction bases: 10. Germline lookup yields CDR1 MDHEN and CDR2 SYDVKM. The CDR3 has 17 amino acids. CDR3 protein: CASSSGASGGEYNEQFF. CDR3 sequence (DNA): TGTGCCAGCAGTTCGGGGGCTAGCGGGGGAGAATACAATGAGCAGTTCTTC.

The rearrangement uses TRBV7-9 and TRBJ2-2; D might be TRBD1 (5 bases). The CDR3 totals 16 residues. V shed 0 bases and J shed 4 bases, with 12 bases lying between them. CDR1 and CDR2 (germline): SEHNR, FQNEAQ (reference sequence). The CDR3 nucleotides are TGTGCCAGCAGCTTAGCGAAAACAGGCCCCACCGGGGAGCTGTTTTTT. Its translation: CASSLAKTGPTGELFF.

The rearrangement joins TRBV5-1 to TRBJ2-7; no clear D gene. CDR3 length: 13 residues. V gave up 6 bases and J gave up 1 base, with 11 bases separating them. Germline V gene data show CDR1 as SGHRS and CDR2 as YFSETQ. The CDR3 reads CASTYQESYEQYF. The CDR3 region has the DNA TGCGCCAGCACCTATCAGGAATCCTACGAGCAGTACTTC.

This chain connects TRBV5-1 to TRBJ2-1, with 7 bases identical to TRBD1. Trimming cost V 4 bases and J 7 bases; bases outside gene matches: 14. Germline CDR1 and CDR2: SGHRS and YFSETQ. The length of the CDR3 is 16 residues. CDR3 nucleotides: TGCGCCAGCAGCCCCGGGCAGGGGGACCTGCGGAATGAGCAGTTCTTC. Its translation is CASSPGQGDLRNEQFF.

As to this clone: One end of the junction fails to match germline, which may point to a read error. V is TRBV7-9 and J is TRBJ1-5; D is uncertain. Germline CDR1 is SEHNR and CDR2 is FQNEAQ (reference sequence). The CDR3 sequence is 12 residues long. CDR3 nucleotides: TGTTCCAGCAGCTTACTCAATCAGCCCCAGCATTTT. Its protein product is CSSSLLNQPQHF.